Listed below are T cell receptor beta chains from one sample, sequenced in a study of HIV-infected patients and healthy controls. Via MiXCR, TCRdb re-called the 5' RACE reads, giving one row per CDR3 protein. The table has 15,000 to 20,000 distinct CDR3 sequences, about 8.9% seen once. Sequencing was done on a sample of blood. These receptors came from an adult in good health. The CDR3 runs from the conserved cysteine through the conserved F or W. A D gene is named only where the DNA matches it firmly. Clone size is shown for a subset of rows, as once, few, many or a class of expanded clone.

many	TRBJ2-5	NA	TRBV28	TGTGCCAGCAGCCCGGGGTTAGGTCTCTCAGAGACCCAGTACTTC	CASSPGLGLSETQYF
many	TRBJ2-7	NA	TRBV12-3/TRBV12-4	TGTGCCAGCAGTTTTTCGGGGGCCCCGGTATATTACGAGCAGTACTTC	CASSFSGAPVYYEQYF
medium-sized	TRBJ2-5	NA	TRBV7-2	TGTGCCAGCAGCTTAGAAGTCCGGCATGAGACCCAGTACTTC	CASSLEVRHETQYF
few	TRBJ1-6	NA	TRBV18	TGTGCCAGCTCGAGCAGGGGAAATTCACCCCTCCACTTT	CASSSRGNSPLHF
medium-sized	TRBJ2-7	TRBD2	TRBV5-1	TGCGCCAGCAGCTTGACCGGGACTAGCGGGACCTTGACCTACGAGCAGTACTTC	CASSLTGTSGTLTYEQYF
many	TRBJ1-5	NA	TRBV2	TGTGCCAGCAGACAGGAATCAGGCAGCAATCAGCCCCAGCATTTT	CASRQESGSNQPQHF
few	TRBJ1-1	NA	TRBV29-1	TGCAGCGTTCAGTTGAGTTTGGGTACTGAAGCTTTCTTT	CSVQLSLGTEAFF
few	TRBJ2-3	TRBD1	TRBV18	TGTGCCAGCTCACTCAATCAACCGGGACAGGGTACAGATACGCAGTATTTT	CASSLNQPGQGTDTQYF
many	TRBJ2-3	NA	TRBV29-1	TGCAGCGTTGTCCTAACACGTAGCACAGATACGCAGTATTTT	CSVVLTRSTDTQYF
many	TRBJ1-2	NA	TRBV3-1	TGTGCCAGCAGCCTGTCAGGGGTAACAAACTATGGCTACACCTTC	CASSLSGVTNYGYTF
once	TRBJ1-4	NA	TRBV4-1	TGCGCCAGCAGCCAGACAGGTGATGAAAAACTGTTTTTT	CASSQTGDEKLFF
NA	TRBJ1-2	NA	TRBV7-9	TGTGCCAGCAGCCCCTCCCTACAAACCAACTATGGCTACACCTTC	CASSPSLQTNYGYTF
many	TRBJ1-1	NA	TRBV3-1	TGTGCCAGCAGCCAAGGTCTCGGGACACCTACTGAAGCTTTCTTT	CASSQGLGTPTEAFF
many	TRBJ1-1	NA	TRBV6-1	TGTGCCAGCAGCTCAGAGCCGACGATCACTGAAGCTTTCTTT	CASSSEPTITEAFF
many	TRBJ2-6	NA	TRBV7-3	TGTGCCAGCAGCTTTTTTGGGGCCAACGTCCTGACTTTC	CASSFFGANVLTF
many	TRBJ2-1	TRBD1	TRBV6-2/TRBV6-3	TGTGCCAGCAGAGGGACAGCCACAGATGAGCAGTTCTTC	CASRGTATDEQFF
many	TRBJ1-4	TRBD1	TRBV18	TGTGCCAGCTCACCTCTGGGACAGGGGGCGCTTTCCGAAAAACTGTTTTTT	CASSPLGQGALSEKLFF
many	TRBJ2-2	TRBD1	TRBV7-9	TGTGCCAGCAGCACGGGACAGGGGTACACCGGGGAGCTGTTTTTT	CASSTGQGYTGELFF
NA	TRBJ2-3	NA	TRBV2	TGTGCCAGCAGCCTGGGATTGTCAGATACGCAGTATTTT	CASSLGLSDTQYF
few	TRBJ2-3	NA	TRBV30	TGTGCCTGGAGTGCCCGATTAGATACGCAGTATTTT	CAWSARLDTQYF